This T cell receptor beta chain was sequenced in a study of shared clonotypes between healthy human individuals. Method: immunoSEQ multiplex PCR; TCRdb's copy keeps in-frame clones and lacks some. Of about 92,000 clones listed, 60% to 70% are singletons. The CDR3 spans 14 residues. Germline assignment: CDR1 ENHRY and CDR2 SYGVKD. Trimming shortened V by 3 bases and J by 4 bases, and 13 bases separated the two germline ends. The source of this sequence is a man between 25 and 39 years old in good health. Material: memory CD8+ T cells sorted from blood. Subset: CD45RO+ cells pooled with CCR7-negative TemRA cells. The chain is built from TRBV10-3 and TRBJ2-7, with a possible D match to TRBD2 (5 bases). The CDR3 DNA reads TGTGCCATCAGTGACCCGAGAGGGCAGTACGAGCAGTACTTC. This encodes CAISDPRGQYEQYF.